These 10 T cell receptor beta chains came from one sample sequenced in a study of blood T cell repertoires in COVID-19. Using immunoSEQ multiplex PCR, the repertoire was profiled, and TCRdb retains in-frame clones only, with some absent. Here the sample spans approximately 150,000 clones, approximately 90% being singletons. What was sequenced was peripheral blood. The receptor source for this set is a woman in her fifties or sixties with active COVID-19.

The J gene is TRBJ2-1, the V gene TRBV7-8; possible D gene TRBD2, 6 bases. The germline V and J ends were trimmed by 7 bases and 0 bases, with 19 bases remaining between them. CDR1 is SGHVS, CDR2 FQNEAQ, per germline. The CDR3 loop spans 17 amino acids. The CDR3 DNA sequence: TGTGCCAGCATCCCTCGCGGGCGGGAATCCTCCTACAATGAGCAGTTCTTC. Protein: CASIPRGRESSYNEQFF.

J is TRBJ2-5 and V is TRBV5-1, with TRBD2 matching over 12 bases. The germline V gene has CDR1 SGHRS and CDR2 YFSETQ. V lost 3 bases, J lost 5 bases, and 5 bases stayed unmatched. The CDR3 runs to 15 residues. CDR3 sequence (DNA): TGCGCCAGCAGCTCACTAGCGGGAGGTGGGGAGACCCAGTACTTC. Its translation is CASSSLAGGGETQYF.

The genes are TRBV4-2 and TRBJ1-2; D is undetermined. CDR3 length equals 17 residues. Germline V gene data show CDR1 as LGHNA and CDR2 as YNFKEQ. The V and J ends lost 0 bases and 3 bases respectively, with 17 bases between them. DNA for the CDR3: TGTGCCAGCAGCCAAGAGGCGTGGGGAGCGGTCGACTATGGCTACACCTTC. Translating it yields CASSQEAWGAVDYGYTF.

This chain uses TRBV19 with TRBJ2-2; D is unresolved. V was pared by 3 bases and J by 6 bases, with 8 bases between. Germline V CDR1 and CDR2: LNHDA, SQIVND (reference sequence). The CDR3 sequence is 13 residues long. The CDR3 sequence: CASSIGEAGELFF. CDR3 coding DNA: TGTGCCAGTAGTATTGGAGAGGCCGGGGAGCTGTTTTTT.

V gene TRBV20-1 combines with J gene TRBJ2-4; no clear D. With 5 bases removed from V and 10 bases from J, the gap between germline ends came to 12 bases. This CDR3 is built from 11 residues. Germline V gene sequence: CDR1 DFQATT, CDR2 SNEGSKA (reference sequence). CDR3 sequence reads: CSAEPRDIQYF. CDR3 nucleotides: TGCAGTGCTGAACCGCGAGATATTCAGTACTTC.

The CDR3, as DNA: TGTGCCTGGAGTCAGGGGACACATAATCAGCCCCAGCATTTT. Amino acids: CAWSQGTHNQPQHF. V gene TRBV30 combines with J gene TRBJ1-5, with D possibly matching TRBD1 (6 bases). The V gene's germline CDR1 is GTSNPN and CDR2 SVGIG (reference sequence). V was trimmed by 2 bases and J by 4 bases, leaving 12 bases between them. CDR3 length: 14 residues.

The chain is built from TRBV1 and TRBJ2-1; the table's D call of TRBD1 was not tested on the DNA. TRBV1 is given as a pseudogene. The CDR3 consists of 17 residues. Here the CDR3 reads CTSSQGTGLKRGNEQFF. The CDR3 DNA is TGCACCAGCAGCCAGGGGACAGGGCTTAAGAGGGGGAATGAGCAGTTCTTC.

The J gene is TRBJ2-2, the V gene TRBV18; TRBD1 agrees at 10 bases. The germline V gene has CDR1 KGHSH and CDR2 LQKENI. This CDR3 is built from 16 residues. With 3 bases clipped from V and 4 bases from J, the junction kept 5 bases outside the gene matches. The CDR3 protein is CASSPTGQGFTGELFF. In nucleotides, the CDR3 is TGTGCCAGCTCACCTACGGGACAGGGGTTCACCGGGGAGCTGTTTTTT.

The J gene is TRBJ1-1, the V gene TRBV3-1 (or the pseudogene TRBV3-2); 7 bases are shared with TRBD1. Germline V gene sequence: CDR1 LGHDT, CDR2 YNNKEL (reference sequence). The CDR3 covers 15 residues. The ends lost 2 bases at V and 1 base at J; junction bases unmatched: 4. The CDR3: CASSQWQGGNTEAFF. The CDR3 coding sequence is TGTGCCAGCAGCCAATGGCAGGGGGGGAACACTGAAGCTTTCTTT.

This chain joins TRBV9 and TRBJ1-2; possibly TRBD1 for D (6 bases). The CDR3 totals 14 residues. Per the germline V gene, CDR1 is SGDLS and CDR2 is YYNGEE. The V end was cut by 4 bases, the J end by 8 bases, with 18 bases between. For the CDR3, the DNA is TGTGCCAGCAGCCCTCGAGGGGGTTATGGCGGCTACACCTTC. Its protein is CASSPRGGYGGYTF.